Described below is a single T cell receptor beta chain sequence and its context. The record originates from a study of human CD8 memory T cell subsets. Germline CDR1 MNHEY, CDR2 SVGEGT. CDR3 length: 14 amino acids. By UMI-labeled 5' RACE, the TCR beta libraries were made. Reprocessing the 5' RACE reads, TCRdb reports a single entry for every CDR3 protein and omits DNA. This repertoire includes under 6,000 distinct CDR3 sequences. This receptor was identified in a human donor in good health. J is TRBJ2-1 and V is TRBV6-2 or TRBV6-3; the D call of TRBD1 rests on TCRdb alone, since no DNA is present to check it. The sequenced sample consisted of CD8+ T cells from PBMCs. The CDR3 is CASSQAGAANEQFF.